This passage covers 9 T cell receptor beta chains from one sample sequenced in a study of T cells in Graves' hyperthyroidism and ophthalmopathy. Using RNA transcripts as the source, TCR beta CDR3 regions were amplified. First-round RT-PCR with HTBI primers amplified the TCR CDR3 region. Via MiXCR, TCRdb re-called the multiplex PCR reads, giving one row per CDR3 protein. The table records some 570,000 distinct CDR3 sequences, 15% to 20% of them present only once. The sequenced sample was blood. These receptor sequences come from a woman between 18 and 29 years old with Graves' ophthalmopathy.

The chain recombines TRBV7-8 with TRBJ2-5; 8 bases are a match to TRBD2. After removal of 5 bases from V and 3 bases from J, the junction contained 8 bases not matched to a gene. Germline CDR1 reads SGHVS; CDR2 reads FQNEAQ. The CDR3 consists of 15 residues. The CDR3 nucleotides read TGTGCCAGCAGCCCGGGGGGGTCCAGGGAAGAGACCCAGTACTTC. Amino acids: CASSPGGSREETQYF.

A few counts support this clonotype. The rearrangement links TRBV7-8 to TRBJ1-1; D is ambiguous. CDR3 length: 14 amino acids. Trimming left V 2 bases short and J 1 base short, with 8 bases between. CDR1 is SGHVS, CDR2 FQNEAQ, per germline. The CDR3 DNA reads TGTGCCAGCAGCTTAATCGGGAAGAACACTGAAGCTTTCTTT. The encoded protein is CASSLIGKNTEAFF.

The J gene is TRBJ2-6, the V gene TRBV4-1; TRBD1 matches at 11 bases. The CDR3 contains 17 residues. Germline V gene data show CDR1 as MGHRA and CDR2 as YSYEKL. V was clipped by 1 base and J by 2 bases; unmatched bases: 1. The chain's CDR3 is CASSQGTGGAGANVLTF. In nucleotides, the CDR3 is TGCGCCAGCAGCCAAGGGACAGGGGGCGCTGGGGCCAACGTCCTGACTTTC.

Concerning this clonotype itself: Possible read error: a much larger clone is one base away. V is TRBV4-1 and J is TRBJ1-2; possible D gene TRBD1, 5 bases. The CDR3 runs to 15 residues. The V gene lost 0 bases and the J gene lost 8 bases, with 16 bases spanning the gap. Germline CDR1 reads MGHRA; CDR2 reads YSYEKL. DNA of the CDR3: TGCGCCAGCAGCCAAGAGGCACTACAGGACTGGGGCTACACCTTC. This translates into CASSQEALQDWGYTF.

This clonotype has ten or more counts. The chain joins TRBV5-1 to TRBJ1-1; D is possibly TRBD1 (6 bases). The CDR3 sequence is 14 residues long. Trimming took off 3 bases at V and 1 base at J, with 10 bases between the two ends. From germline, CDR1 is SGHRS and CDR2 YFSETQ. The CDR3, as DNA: TGCGCCAGCAGCTCTCAACAGGGGAACACTGAAGCTTTCTTT. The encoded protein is CASSSQQGNTEAFF.

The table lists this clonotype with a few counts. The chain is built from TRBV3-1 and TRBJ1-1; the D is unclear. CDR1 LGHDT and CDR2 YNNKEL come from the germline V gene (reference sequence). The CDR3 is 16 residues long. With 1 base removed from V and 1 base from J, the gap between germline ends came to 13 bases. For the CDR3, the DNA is TGTGCCAGCAGCCAAGTTGGCCAGTTGCAGAACACTGAAGCTTTCTTT. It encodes CASSQVGQLQNTEAFF. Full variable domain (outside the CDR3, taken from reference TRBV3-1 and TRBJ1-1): DTAVSQTPKYLVTQMGNDKSIKCEQNLGHDTMYWYKQDSKKFLKIMFSYNNKELIINETVPNRFSPKSPDKAHLNLHINSLELGDSAVYFCASSQVGQLQNTEAFFGQGTRLTVV.

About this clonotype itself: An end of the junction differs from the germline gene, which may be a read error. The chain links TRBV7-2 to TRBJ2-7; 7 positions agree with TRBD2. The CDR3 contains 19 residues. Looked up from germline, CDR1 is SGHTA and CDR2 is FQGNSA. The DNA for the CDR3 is TGCGCCAGCAGCTACGATTGGCGGGAGTCCAGTATCCCAGACTACGAGCAGTACTTC. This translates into CASSYDWRESSIPDYEQYF.

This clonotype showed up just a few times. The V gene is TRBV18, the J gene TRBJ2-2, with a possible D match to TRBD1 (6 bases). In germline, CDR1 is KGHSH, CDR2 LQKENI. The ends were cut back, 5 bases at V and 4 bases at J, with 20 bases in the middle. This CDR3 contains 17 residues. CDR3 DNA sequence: TGTGCCAGCTCAACAGCATCTACAGGGCGCGGCACCGGGGAGCTGTTTTTT. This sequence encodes CASSTASTGRGTGELFF.

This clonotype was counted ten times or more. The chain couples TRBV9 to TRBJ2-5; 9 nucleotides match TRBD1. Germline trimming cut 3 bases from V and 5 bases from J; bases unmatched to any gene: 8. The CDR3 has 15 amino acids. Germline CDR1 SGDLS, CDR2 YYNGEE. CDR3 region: CASSANTGGGETQYF. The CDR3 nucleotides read TGTGCCAGCAGCGCGAATACAGGGGGCGGTGAGACCCAGTACTTC.